Each of the 28 T cell receptor beta chains below was sequenced from the same sample in a study of blood T cell repertoires in COVID-19. Libraries were prepared by immunoSEQ multiplex PCR; TCRdb keeps only in-frame clonotypes and omits some of them. The sample carries around 68,000 clones, approximately 91% recorded once. Specimen: peripheral blood. The origin of the receptors is a human donor in a cohort sampled during active COVID-19.

This clone appeared a single time. The rearrangement joins TRBV3-1 (or the pseudogene TRBV3-2) to TRBJ2-7, with D perhaps matching TRBD2 (5 bases). The V end lost 3 bases, the J end lost 4 bases, and 19 bases lay between the germline ends. The CDR3 loop spans 16 amino acids. From germline, CDR1 is LGHDT and CDR2 YNNKEL (reference sequence). This chain's CDR3 is CASSHSRIGVRYEQYF. The DNA of the CDR3 is TGTGCCAGCAGCCATTCTCGGATCGGGGTTAGGTACGAGCAGTACTTC.

The V gene is TRBV23-1, the J gene TRBJ2-3; tentative D call: TRBD2 (6 bases). TRBV23-1 has ORF status, its function being uncertain. The CDR3 extends over 17 amino acids. Trimming left V 0 bases short and J 0 bases short, with 13 bases between. The CDR3 bases are TGCGCCAGCAGTCAATCTAACACGGGAGAGAGCACAGATACGCAGTATTTT. This sequence encodes CASSQSNTGESTDTQYF.

The chain recombines TRBV9 with TRBJ2-7; D unresolved. CDR1 and CDR2 (germline): SGDLS, YYNGEE. Trimming pared 2 bases from V and 0 bases from J, leaving 12 bases between. The CDR3 totals 15 residues. The CDR3 sequence: CASSVRDSGSYEQYF. The CDR3 nucleotides read TGTGCCAGCAGCGTCCGAGATTCAGGCTCCTACGAGCAGTACTTC.

The rearrangement links TRBV18 to TRBJ2-7; a weak D match, TRBD1 (6 bases). Germline CDR1 is KGHSH and CDR2 is LQKENI. V lost 5 bases, J lost 5 bases, and 19 bases lay in between. The CDR3 spans 15 residues. CDR3 region: CASSSTGSLAHEQYF. CDR3 DNA: TGTGCCAGCTCATCCACAGGGAGTCTTGCCCACGAGCAGTACTTC.

The V gene is TRBV6-5, the J gene TRBJ2-1; D perhaps matches TRBD1 (6 bases). The CDR3 loop spans 14 amino acids. Germline V gene data show CDR1 as MNHEY and CDR2 as SVGAGI. The V end was cut by 5 bases, the J end by 3 bases, with 11 bases between. This chain's CDR3 is CASSKQGSYNEQFF. The CDR3 region has the DNA TGTGCCAGCAGTAAACAGGGAAGCTACAATGAGCAGTTCTTC.

The chain carries TRBV19 and TRBJ2-2; 8 positions match TRBD2. With 3 bases clipped from V and 1 base from J, the junction kept 1 base outside the gene matches. Germline V CDR1 and CDR2: LNHDA, SQIVND (reference sequence). The CDR3 is made up of 15 amino acids. CDR3 sequence: CASSISGMNTGELFF. DNA for the CDR3: TGTGCCAGTAGTATTAGCGGGATGAACACCGGGGAGCTGTTTTTT.

This sequence joins TRBV18 and TRBJ1-1, with D possibly matching TRBD1 (6 bases). CDR3 length: 13 amino acids. V was cut by 6 bases and J by 0 bases, with 8 bases left in between. Germline-derived CDR1 and CDR2 are KGHSH and LQKENI. The CDR3 loop is CASSRTVNTEAFF. CDR3 DNA: TGTGCCAGCTCGCGGACAGTGAACACTGAAGCTTTCTTT.

The chain couples TRBV5-5 to TRBJ1-1; D is unresolved. The CDR3 loop spans 15 amino acids. Germline V gene sequence: CDR1 SGHKS, CDR2 YYEKEE (reference sequence). V was shortened by 3 bases and J by 0 bases, with 12 bases between the two germline ends. As DNA, the CDR3 is TGTGCCAGCAGCTCCCCTTTAGCCTTGAACACTGAAGCTTTCTTT. It specifies CASSSPLALNTEAFF.

The rearrangement joins TRBV7-2 to TRBJ2-1, with D perhaps matching TRBD1 (6 bases). The V end lost 2 bases, the J end lost 10 bases, and 12 bases lay between the germline ends. Germline V CDR1 and CDR2: SGHTA, FQGNSA. This CDR3 has 13 amino acids. In DNA form, the CDR3 reads TGTGCCAGCAGCTTAAGGGGGACAAGGGAGCAGTTCTTC. Its translation: CASSLRGTREQFF.

V gene TRBV7-9 combines with J gene TRBJ2-6, with a tentative D call TRBD1 (7 bases). V lost 8 bases, J lost 0 bases, and 17 bases lay in between. This CDR3 comprises 17 residues. Germline lookup yields CDR1 SEHNR and CDR2 FQNEAQ (reference sequence). CDR3 in amino acids: CASRGTAPFSGANVLTF. The CDR3 coding sequence is TGTGCCAGCCGCGGGACAGCGCCCTTCTCTGGGGCCAACGTCCTGACTTTC.

This chain connects TRBV9 to TRBJ1-6, with D tentatively TRBD1 (5 bases). Germline CDR1 SGDLS, CDR2 YYNGEE. The CDR3 sequence is 14 residues long. V dropped 5 bases and J dropped 7 bases, with 13 bases sitting between them. In DNA, the CDR3 is TGTGCCAGCAGGGGGCCCCAAATGAATTCACCCCTCCACTTT. Translated: CASRGPQMNSPLHF.

V usage is TRBV11-2 and J usage is TRBJ2-1; D is possibly TRBD2 (5 bases). Germline V gene data show CDR1 as SGHAT and CDR2 as FQNNGV. The CDR3 is made up of 14 amino acids. Trimming took 2 bases from V and 3 from J, leaving 8 bases between them. The CDR3 region is CASSLSGNYNEQFF. CDR3 bases: TGTGCCAGCAGCTTAAGCGGAAACTACAATGAGCAGTTCTTC.

The chain uses TRBV28 and TRBJ1-2; tentative D call: TRBD1 (6 bases). The CDR3 length is 12 residues. The V end lost 7 bases, the J end lost 13 bases, and 19 bases lay between the germline ends. CDR1 is MDHEN, CDR2 SYDVKM, per germline. The CDR3 spells CASINHRRQVTF. The CDR3 DNA is TGTGCCAGCATCAACCACAGGAGACAGGTCACCTTC.

In its sample, this clone was seen a few times. The chain combines TRBV19 with TRBJ2-7, with a weak D call TRBD1 (6 bases). This CDR3 has 14 amino acids. With 2 bases removed from V and 6 bases from J, the gap between germline ends came to 14 bases. CDR1 is LNHDA, CDR2 SQIVND, per germline (reference sequence). CDR3: CASSIRTDLSEQYF. CDR3 in DNA: TGTGCCAGTAGTATAAGGACAGACCTCTCCGAGCAGTACTTC.

V is TRBV5-6 and J is TRBJ2-3; D is unclear. There are 16 residues in the CDR3. Trimming stripped 3 bases from V and 2 bases from J, with 16 bases between. The germline V gene encodes CDR1 SGHDT and CDR2 YYEEEE. The CDR3 bases are TGTGCCAGCAGCTCAACAGTTATCTATACCACAGATACGCAGTATTTT. Amino acid sequence: CASSSTVIYTTDTQYF.

This sequence joins TRBV5-8 and TRBJ2-7; 11 bases fit TRBD2. Germline CDR1 and CDR2: SGHTS and YDEGEE. The CDR3 runs 18 residues. V lost 3 bases and J lost 3; bases outside the gene matches: 14. CDR3 region: CASSSLSKTTSGNYEQYF. The CDR3 DNA sequence: TGTGCCAGCAGCTCCCTCTCCAAAACGACTAGCGGGAACTACGAGCAGTACTTC. The whole variable domain, remainder taken from reference TRBV5-8 and TRBJ2-7, is EAGVTQSPTHLIKTRGQQATLRCSPISGHTSVYWYQQALGLGLQFLLWYDEGEERNRGNFPPRFSGRQFPNYSSELNVNALELEDSALYLCASSSLSKTTSGNYEQYFGPGTRLTVT.

V usage is TRBV19 and J usage is TRBJ2-6, with TRBD1 matching 9 bases. V lost 6 bases, J lost 0 bases, and 6 bases stayed unmatched. The CDR3 loop spans 17 amino acids. Germline-derived CDR1 and CDR2 are LNHDA and SQIVND (reference sequence). CDR3 DNA: TGTGCCAGTAGGACAAGGACAGGGGACTCTGGGGCCAACGTCCTGACTTTC. This codes for CASRTRTGDSGANVLTF.

This chain uses TRBV12-5 with TRBJ1-2, with TRBD1 as a possible D gene (6 bases). Germline V gives CDR1 LGHNT, CDR2 FRNRAP. V lost 6 bases and J 6 bases, leaving 14 bases between the germline ends. The length of the CDR3 is 13 residues. The CDR3 is CASGLPQGNGYTF. DNA of the CDR3: TGTGCTAGTGGCTTGCCACAGGGAAATGGCTACACCTTC.

DNA for the CDR3: TGTGCCAGCAGTGGTTCGCTGTGGGCCGGGACAGCCTACGAGCAGTACTTC. This sequence encodes CASSGSLWAGTAYEQYF. The chain links TRBV6-1 to TRBJ2-7, with TRBD1 matching 7 bases. V was clipped by 4 bases and J by 2 bases; unmatched bases: 14. Germline CDR1 MNHNS, CDR2 SASEGT. This CDR3 is 17 amino acids long.

The gene calls are TRBV11-1 and TRBJ2-7; a possible D gene is TRBD2 (6 bases). This CDR3 region has 14 residues. From germline, CDR1 is SGHAT and CDR2 FQDESV (reference sequence). V lost 7 bases to trimming and J lost 0 bases, with 13 bases between them. CDR3 DNA: TGTGCCAGCAAACTGGAGGGGTTCTCCTACGAGCAGTACTTC. Translated: CASKLEGFSYEQYF.

This clone turned up a few times. The J gene is TRBJ1-5, the V gene TRBV24-1; TRBD1 matches at 9 bases. The CDR3 covers 16 residues. V dropped 3 bases and J dropped 7; count of bases not matched to a gene: 9. CDR1 is KGHDR and CDR2 is SFDVKD in the germline V gene. The CDR3 spells CATSDGRQGERQPQHF. CDR3 nucleotides: TGTGCCACCAGTGATGGTAGACAGGGGGAACGGCAGCCCCAGCATTTT.

The rearrangement joins TRBV6-5 to TRBJ2-7, with 8 bases that match TRBD1. The CDR3 runs 13 residues. Germline V lookup: CDR1 MNHEY, CDR2 SVGAGI. V lost 2 bases, J lost 9 bases, and 6 bases stayed unmatched. CDR3 DNA sequence: TGTGCCAGCAGTTACCTAACAGGGGGGCCGCAGTACTTC. Translated: CASSYLTGGPQYF.

The chain joins TRBV4-2 to TRBJ2-5, with 7 bases aligning to TRBD1. The CDR3 is made up of 14 amino acids. The junction had 5 bases not matched to a gene; V was cut back by 1 base and J by 6 bases. Germline V CDR1 and CDR2: LGHNA, YNFKEQ. The CDR3 DNA sequence: TGTGCCAGCAGCCAAGTGGTGACAGGGAAGACCCAGTACTTC. It specifies CASSQVVTGKTQYF.

This clone came up a few times. This chain uses TRBV4-1 with TRBJ2-7; maybe TRBD1 (6 bases). The germline V gene has CDR1 MGHRA and CDR2 YSYEKL. The length of the CDR3 is 15 residues. V dropped 2 bases and J dropped 4 bases, with 15 bases sitting between them. The CDR3 loop reads CASSQNTGFPYEQYF. The DNA for the CDR3 is TGCGCCAGCAGCCAAAATACAGGGTTTCCTTACGAGCAGTACTTC.

This rearrangement joins TRBV3-1 (or the pseudogene TRBV3-2) to TRBJ2-1, with unresolved D. The CDR3 has 15 residues. Deletions cut 1 base from V and 3 bases from J, with 10 bases between. Germline V lookup: CDR1 LGHDT, CDR2 YNNKEL (reference sequence). Here the CDR3 reads CASSQGLAVYNEQFF. CDR3 coding DNA: TGTGCCAGCAGCCAAGGGTTAGCAGTCTACAATGAGCAGTTCTTC.

The chain combines TRBV14 with TRBJ2-7, with 7 bases lining up with TRBD2. Per germline, CDR1 SGHDN and CDR2 FVKESK. This CDR3 has 17 amino acids. The J segment lost 2 bases and the V segment lost 2 bases, leaving 12 bases of the junction unmatched. The CDR3 DNA is TGTGCCAGCAGCCAAAGGCCCTTTAGCGGGTCCGCCTACGAGCAGTACTTC. Translated, it gives CASSQRPFSGSAYEQYF.

The V gene is TRBV11-1, the J gene TRBJ1-6, with 9 bases aligning to TRBD1. V lost 5 bases and J lost 9; bases outside the gene matches: 11. The CDR3 consists of 16 residues. Germline CDR1 SGHAT, CDR2 FQDESV (reference sequence). Here the CDR3 reads CASSRSDRGIFSPLHF. CDR3 sequence (DNA): TGTGCCAGCAGCCGATCTGACAGGGGGATTTTTTCACCCCTCCACTTT.

This clone showed up just a few times. V and J are TRBV7-3 and TRBJ2-3, with 7 bases matching TRBD2. The CDR3 is 15 amino acids. The junction had 10 bases not matched to a gene; V was cut back by 5 bases and J by 5 bases. Germline CDR1 is SGHTA and CDR2 is FQGTGA. The chain's CDR3 is CASSPSREYKDTQYF. DNA for the CDR3: TGTGCCAGCAGCCCATCGCGGGAGTATAAAGATACGCAGTATTTT.